This TCR beta chain was found in a study of blood T cell repertoires in COVID-19. Study overall: The United States, Italy and Spain were the sources of the acute and convalescent COVID-19 samples. T cells, B-cell-depleted T cells, or PBMCs provided the cDNA or gDNA that served as material.

Authors' data handling: Using reference gene primer amplification, nucleated cell counts were estimated. TCRdb's copy holds only in-frame clones and misses some; the assay was immunoSEQ multiplex PCR. The V and J calls and the clone size are those of that table, but D and trimming were determined from the DNA. The sample includes under 130,000 clones, around 85% of them seen just once. Germline V CDR1 and CDR2: SEHNR, FQNEAQ (reference sequence). The CDR3 totals 14 residues. The V gene lost 3 bases and the J gene lost 1 base, with 9 bases spanning the gap. The V call is TRBV7-9, the J call TRBJ2-5; D not certain. The sequencing sample was made of peripheral blood. The receptor's source is a man aged 65-85 years with active or convalescent COVID-19. The CDR3 region has the DNA TGTGCCAGCAGCTTCCCCTCCCTCCAAGAGACCCAGTACTTC. Translating gives CASSFPSLQETQYF.